These 8 T cell receptor beta chains share one sample of origin, sequenced in a study of shared clonotypes between healthy human individuals (dated by TCRdb to 2018 to 2020). The method behind the library was the immunoSEQ multiplex PCR assay. Here the immuneACCESS table is served through TCRdb, limited to in-frame sequences with V and J called. Missing clones are a known gap in these copies; in checked studies unresolved V genes cover under half, and the rest lacks a known reason. Across this sample there are 2,500,000 or so clones, with just under 95% seen only once. Clones ranked in the top ten supply around 0.38% of the sample. The source material was naive CD4+ T cells from PBMCs. Interpreted using the paper, the cell subset or site label stands for: CD45RA+ positively selected. These receptors all stem from a man between 18 and 29 years old in good health. Some clones in this sample may be carry-over from other donors' samples.

The J gene is TRBJ2-3, the V gene TRBV28; the D is unclear. V gave up 2 bases and J gave up 0 bases, with 3 bases separating them. The V gene's germline CDR1 is MDHEN and CDR2 SYDVKM. The CDR3 totals 13 residues. Written as DNA, the CDR3 is TGTGCCAGCAGTTTAACTAGCACAGATACGCAGTATTTT. This encodes CASSLTSTDTQYF.

The chain has TRBV30 and TRBJ2-1, with TRBD2 as a possible D gene (5 bases). The germline V gene encodes CDR1 GTSNPN and CDR2 SVGIG (reference sequence). The ends were cut back, 1 base at V and 4 bases at J, with 11 bases in the middle. The CDR3 extends over 14 amino acids. The DNA of the CDR3 is TGTGCCTGGAGTGCGGTTAGAGGGTACAATGAGCAGTTCTTC. This codes for CAWSAVRGYNEQFF.

This clone was found once. V is TRBV7-9 and J is TRBJ2-1; D gene uncertain. CDR1 and CDR2 from the germline V gene are SEHNR and FQNEAQ (reference sequence). The V and J ends lost 6 bases and 2 bases respectively, with 17 bases between them. CDR3 length: 16 amino acids. CDR3 in amino acids: CASSPIRTSAYNEQFF. DNA for the CDR3: TGTGCCAGCAGTCCTATCAGGACCAGCGCCTACAATGAGCAGTTCTTC.

The V and J genes are TRBV7-2 and TRBJ1-1; D call uncertain. CDR1 SGHTA and CDR2 FQGNSA come from the germline V gene. Trimming took off 3 bases at V and 0 bases at J, with 8 bases between the two ends. The CDR3 has 14 amino acids. The CDR3 loop is CASSFGPLNTEAFF. The CDR3, as DNA: TGTGCCAGCAGCTTTGGGCCGTTGAACACTGAAGCTTTCTTT.

To note about this clone: This same CDR3 is encoded by further DNA sequences in the sample. The genes are TRBV9 and TRBJ2-3, with TRBD2 as a possible D gene (6 bases). CDR1 and CDR2 (germline): SGDLS, YYNGEE. The CDR3 extends over 13 amino acids. Trimming shortened V by 0 bases and J by 6 bases, and 8 bases separated the two germline ends. CDR3: CASSVGAGDTQYF. CDR3 coding DNA: TGTGCCAGCAGCGTAGGGGCGGGGGATACGCAGTATTTT.

The chain uses TRBV4-3 and TRBJ2-5; no reliable D call. This CDR3 has 15 residues. The germline gives CDR1 LGHNA, CDR2 YSLEER. The V end lost 0 bases, the J end lost 5 bases, and 13 bases lay between the germline ends. DNA for the CDR3: TGCGCCAGCAGCCAAGATGGTAGGGTGGGGGAGACCCAGTACTTC. This sequence encodes CASSQDGRVGETQYF.

Concerning this clone: Distinct nucleotide sequences in the sample also encode this CDR3. The genes are TRBV27 and TRBJ2-3; 9 nucleotides align to TRBD2. After removal of 9 bases from V and 5 bases from J, the junction contained 12 bases not matched to a gene. The CDR3 is 15 amino acids. From germline, CDR1 is MNHEY and CDR2 SMNVEV (reference sequence). The DNA of the CDR3 is TGTGCCAGTTCCCCTTTAGGGCGGGGGGGAGATACGCAGTATTTT. It specifies CASSPLGRGGDTQYF.

This clone has only one observation. V usage is TRBV6-6 and J usage is TRBJ2-5, with a possible D match to TRBD2 (6 bases). The germline V gene has CDR1 MNHNY and CDR2 SVGAGI (reference sequence). The CDR3 has 14 amino acids. V was cut by 1 base and J by 5 bases, with 11 bases left in between. The CDR3 sequence is CASSYFGRGETQYF. DNA of the CDR3: TGTGCCAGCAGTTACTTTGGCCGGGGGGAGACCCAGTACTTC.